The 5 T cell receptor beta chains reported below all come from one sample, sequenced in a study of OX40 agonist ivuxolimab in advanced cancers. Assay: immunoSEQ multiplex PCR; the TCRdb copy retains only in-frame clones and omits some. The sample lists about 77,000 clones; roughly 87% were seen once. The sample in question was CD4+ or CD8+ T cells sorted from blood, obtained in a trial of the OX40 agonist ivuxolimab. The source is an adult with an advanced solid tumor such as melanoma, head and neck, liver or kidney cancer.

The chain is built from TRBV7-8 and TRBJ1-1, with no clear D. V was cut by 1 base and J by 1 base, with 4 bases left in between. From germline, CDR1 is SGHVS and CDR2 FQNEAQ. The CDR3 extends over 13 amino acids. The CDR3 DNA follows: TGTGCCAGCAGCTTAGGGAAGAACACTGAAGCTTTCTTT. Translation: CASSLGKNTEAFF.

The J gene is TRBJ2-3, the V gene TRBV5-1, with D tentatively TRBD2 (6 bases). The germline CDR1 and CDR2 sequences are SGHRS and YFSETQ. The CDR3 runs to 14 residues. The ends were cut back, 2 bases at V and 6 bases at J, with 13 bases in the middle. Written as DNA, the CDR3 is TGCGCCAGCAGCTTTTTCGGAGGGCCGGATACGCAGTATTTT. Its protein product is CASSFFGGPDTQYF. The whole variable domain, remainder taken from reference TRBV5-1 and TRBJ2-3, is KAGVTQTPRYLIKTRGQQVTLSCSPISGHRSVSWYQQTPGQGLQFLFEYFSETQRNKGNFPGRFSGRQFSNSRSEMNVSTLELGDSALYLCASSFFGGPDTQYFGPGTRLTVL.

The chain links TRBV28 to TRBJ1-2, with D maybe TRBD1 (5 bases). The length of the CDR3 is 11 residues. CDR1 and CDR2 (germline): MDHEN, SYDVKM. The ends were cut back, 4 bases at V and 7 bases at J, with 7 bases in the middle. In nucleotides, the CDR3 is TGTGCCAGCAGTTCAGGGTCTGGCTACACCTTC. This gives the protein CASSSGSGYTF.

The chain employs TRBV11-3 and TRBJ2-7; D uncertain. The V end lost 9 bases, the J end lost 2 bases, and 5 bases lay between the germline ends. Germline CDR1 reads SGHNT; CDR2 reads YENEEA. CDR3 size: 10 residues. The CDR3 reads CARPAYEQYF. CDR3 nucleotides: TGTGCCAGACCCGCCTACGAGCAGTACTTC.

This chain links TRBV7-2 with TRBJ2-7, with a possible D match to TRBD2 (5 bases). V lost 5 bases, J lost 3 bases, and 14 bases lay in between. Germline V gives CDR1 SGHTA, CDR2 FQGNSA. There are 14 residues in the CDR3. In DNA, the CDR3 is TGTGCCAGCAGCCGCGGGCGGCGGGTCTACGAGCAGTACTTC. Translation gives CASSRGRRVYEQYF.